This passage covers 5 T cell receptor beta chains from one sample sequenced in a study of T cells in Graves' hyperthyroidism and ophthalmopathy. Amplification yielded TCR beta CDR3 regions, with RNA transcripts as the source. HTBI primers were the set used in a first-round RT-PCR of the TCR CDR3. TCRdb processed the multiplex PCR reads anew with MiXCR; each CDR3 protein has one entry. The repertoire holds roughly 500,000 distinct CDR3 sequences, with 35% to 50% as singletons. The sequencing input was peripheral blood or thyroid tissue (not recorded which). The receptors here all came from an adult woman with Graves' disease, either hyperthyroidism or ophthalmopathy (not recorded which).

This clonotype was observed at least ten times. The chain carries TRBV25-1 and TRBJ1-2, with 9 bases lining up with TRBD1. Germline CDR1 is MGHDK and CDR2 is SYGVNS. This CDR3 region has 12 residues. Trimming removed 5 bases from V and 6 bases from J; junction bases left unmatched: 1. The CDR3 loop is CASSWTGDGYTF. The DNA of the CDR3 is TGTGCCAGCAGTTGGACAGGGGATGGCTACACCTTC.

The DNA of the CDR3 is TGTGCCAGCAGTTTGAAGGGTCATCAGCCCCAGCATTTT. Encoded protein: CASSLKGHQPQHF. The chain uses TRBV12-3 or TRBV12-4 and TRBJ1-5; D remains unclear. The CDR3 contains 13 residues. V was shortened by 3 bases and J by 5 bases, with 8 bases between the two germline ends.

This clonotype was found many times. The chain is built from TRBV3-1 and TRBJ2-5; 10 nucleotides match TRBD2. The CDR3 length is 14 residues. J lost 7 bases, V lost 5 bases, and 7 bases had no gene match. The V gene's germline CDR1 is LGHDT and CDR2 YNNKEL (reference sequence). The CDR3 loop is CASSYLAGVGTQYF. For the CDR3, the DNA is TGTGCCAGCAGCTATCTAGCGGGAGTAGGGACCCAGTACTTC.

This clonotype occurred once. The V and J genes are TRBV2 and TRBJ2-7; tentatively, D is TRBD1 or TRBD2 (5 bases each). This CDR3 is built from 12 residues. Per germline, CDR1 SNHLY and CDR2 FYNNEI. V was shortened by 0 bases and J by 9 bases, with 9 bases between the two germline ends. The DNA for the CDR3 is TGTGCCAGCAGTGAAGCGCTGGGGGTGCAGTACTTC. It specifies CASSEALGVQYF.

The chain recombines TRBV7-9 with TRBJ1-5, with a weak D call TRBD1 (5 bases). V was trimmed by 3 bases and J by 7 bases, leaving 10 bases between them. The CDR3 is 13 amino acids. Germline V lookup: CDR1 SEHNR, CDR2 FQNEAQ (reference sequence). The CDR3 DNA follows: TGTGCCAGCAGCTTGGTCGGGGCACAGCCCCAGCATTTT. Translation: CASSLVGAQPQHF.